This T cell receptor (beta chain) stems from a study of blood T cell repertoires in COVID-19. Germline V lookup: CDR1 KGHSH, CDR2 LQKENI. The CDR3 consists of 14 residues. V was clipped by 6 bases and J by 1 base; unmatched bases: 6. Measured with immunoSEQ multiplex PCR; TCRdb has only the in-frame clones, and not every one. The sample yields 150,000 to 200,000 clones, around 84% seen once. The sequencing sample was made of PBMCs or T cells enriched from blood (not recorded which). The chain is built from TRBV18 and TRBJ2-7, with 7 bases lining up with TRBD1. The source is a woman between 50 and 59 years old who had recovered from COVID-19. Written as DNA, the CDR3 is TGTGCCAGCTCCAGGATGACAGGGTCCTACGAGCAGTACTTC. This encodes CASSRMTGSYEQYF.